This T cell receptor beta chain was captured in a study of CD8+ T cells in alopecia areata. Extraction of RNA preceded its reverse transcription into cDNA, which served as the sequencing template. TCRdb keeps only in-frame clones here, not all; method: immunoSEQ multiplex PCR. The sample has roughly 180,000 clones; more than 55% are singletons. Treatment indicated: oral pan-JAK inhibitor, 5-10 mg twice daily. The CDR3 length is 13 residues. CDR1 SQVTM and CDR2 ANQGSEA come from the germline V gene. The V end was cut by 7 bases, the J end by 2 bases, with 14 bases between. V usage is TRBV29-1 and J usage is TRBJ1-1; D may be TRBD1 (6 bases). This receptor was obtained from a human donor with alopecia areata. The source was CD4+ T cells sorted from blood, collected at week 4, from a patient treated with tofacitinib. In DNA, the CDR3 is TGCAGCGCACCGGGACACATTAACACTGAAGCTTTCTTT. Its protein is CSAPGHINTEAFF.